Listed below are T cell receptor beta chains from one sample, sequenced in a study of blood T cell repertoires in COVID-19. Some clones are missing from TCRdb's copy, which holds only in-frame ones; the method was immunoSEQ multiplex PCR. The profile shows around 330,000 clones, around 90% of them singletons. The specimen was PBMCs or T cells enriched from blood (not recorded which). The receptors stem from a man between 60 and 75 years old who had recovered from COVID-19. The CDR3 runs from the conserved cysteine through the conserved F or W. Each record gives: V gene, D gene, J gene, clone size, CDR3 protein, CDR3 DNA. D genes are given only for firm matches. Size is omitted from some rows. Given values are once, few, many or a class for expanded clones.

TRBV7-3	TRBD1	TRBJ1-1	.	CASSPTDRGPGVGMNTEAFF	TGTGCCAGCAGCCCAACGGACAGGGGGCCAGGGGTGGGGATGAACACTGAAGCTTTCTTT
TRBV6-5	TRBD1	TRBJ1-1	.	CASSSTYRGLNTEAFF	TGTGCCAGCAGTTCAACCTACAGGGGACTGAACACTGAAGCTTTCTTT
TRBV7-9	.	TRBJ2-5	.	CASSSGNSIETQYF	TGTGCCAGCAGCTCTGGAAACAGTATAGAGACCCAGTACTTC
TRBV24-1	TRBD2	TRBJ2-1	.	CATSDPGTRADEQFF	TGTGCCACCAGTGACCCCGGGACTAGGGCGGATGAGCAGTTCTTC
TRBV24-1	.	TRBJ2-5	.	CATSDLQTGRETQYF	TGTGCCACCAGTGATTTGCAGACAGGCCGGGAGACCCAGTACTTC
TRBV28	.	TRBJ1-1	.	CASRHPSAGGGITEAFF	TGTGCCAGCAGACACCCATCGGCCGGGGGAGGTATCACTGAAGCTTTCTTT
TRBV27	.	TRBJ2-3	.	CASSIQGRGTDTQYF	TGTGCCAGCAGTATACAGGGACGGGGCACAGATACGCAGTATTTT
TRBV5-6	TRBD2	TRBJ2-1	.	CACLIAGGNYNEQFF	TGTGCCTGTCTAATAGCGGGAGGGAACTACAATGAGCAGTTCTTC
TRBV6-2/TRBV6-3	TRBD1	TRBJ1-2	.	CASSLDRSNYGYTF	TGTGCCAGCAGCCTGGACAGGAGCAACTATGGCTACACCTTC
TRBV6-2/TRBV6-3	.	TRBJ2-7	once	CASSILGGGYEQYF	TGTGCCAGCAGTATTCTAGGGGGGGGCTACGAGCAGTACTTC
TRBV5-1	TRBD1	TRBJ2-1	.	CASSLVQGAGNEQFF	TGCGCCAGCAGCTTGGTACAGGGGGCAGGAAATGAGCAGTTCTTC
TRBV19	.	TRBJ2-7	.	CASSIRGYSYEQYF	TGTGCCAGTAGTATCAGGGGTTACTCCTACGAGCAGTACTTC
TRBV28	.	TRBJ2-1	.	CASSPRGGPYNEQFF	TGTGCCAGCAGCCCGAGGGGGGGACCCTACAATGAGCAGTTCTTC
TRBV6-6	TRBD2	TRBJ2-5	.	CASSPRVGLGQETQYF	TGTGCCAGCAGCCCCCGCGTGGGACTAGGACAAGAGACCCAGTACTTC
TRBV18	.	TRBJ1-4	.	CASSPPPQGNEKLFF	TGTGCCAGCTCACCACCCCCACAGGGAAATGAAAAACTGTTTTTT
TRBV5-1	.	TRBJ1-2	.	CASSFGREGYGYTF	TGCGCCAGCAGCTTCGGCAGGGAGGGATATGGCTACACCTTC
TRBV19	.	TRBJ1-5	.	CASSSMAGVSNQPQHF	TGTGCCAGTAGTAGTATGGCAGGGGTTAGCAATCAGCCCCAGCATTTT
TRBV11-2	TRBD2	TRBJ2-3	.	CASSYRGGDTQYF	TGTGCCAGCAGCTATCGGGGGGGAGATACGCAGTATTTT
TRBV25-1	.	TRBJ1-5	.	CASSPPMEGGLKKPQHF	TGTGCCAGCAGTCCGCCCATGGAGGGAGGGTTAAAGAAGCCCCAGCATTTT
TRBV24-1	TRBD2	TRBJ2-1	.	CATSDLVAGGYNEQFF	TGTGCCACCAGTGATTTGGTAGCGGGAGGCTACAATGAGCAGTTCTTC
TRBV2	.	TRBJ1-2	.	CASSEALQGSGYTF	TGTGCCAGCAGTGAAGCGCTTCAGGGATCCGGCTACACCTTC
TRBV5-8	.	TRBJ1-2	.	CASSLQERSGYGYTF	TGTGCCAGCAGCTTACAGGAGCGCTCGGGCTATGGCTACACCTTC
TRBV2	.	TRBJ1-5	.	CASRAYSNQPQHF	TGTGCCAGCAGAGCTTACAGCAATCAGCCCCAGCATTTT
TRBV7-9	TRBD2	TRBJ2-7	.	CASSAQREESSYEQYF	TGTGCCAGCAGCGCGCAGCGGGAGGAGAGCTCCTACGAGCAGTACTTC
TRBV10-3	.	TRBJ2-1	.	CATLSGSSYNEQFF	TGTGCCACCCTGTCCGGGAGCTCCTACAATGAGCAGTTCTTC
TRBV6-5	.	TRBJ2-7	.	CASSPRVISYEQYF	TGTGCCAGCAGTCCCCGGGTTATCTCCTACGAGCAGTACTTC
TRBV5-5	.	TRBJ1-5	few	CASSLTGNSNQPQHF	TGTGCCAGCAGCTTGACAGGAAATAGCAATCAGCCCCAGCATTTT
TRBV7-9	.	TRBJ2-3	.	CASSLGVYTQYF	TGTGCCAGCAGCTTAGGAGTTTATACGCAGTATTTT
TRBV7-2	.	TRBJ2-7	.	CASSASGTLYEQYF	TGTGCCAGCAGCGCGTCCGGGACACTTTACGAGCAGTACTTC
TRBV4-2	TRBD2	TRBJ2-7	once	CASSQETSGSSYEQYF	TGTGCCAGCAGCCAAGAGACTAGCGGGAGCTCCTACGAGCAGTACTTC
TRBV7-2	.	TRBJ2-5	.	CASSTFGDQETQYF	TGTGCCAGCAGCACGTTCGGAGACCAAGAGACCCAGTACTTC
TRBV27	.	TRBJ1-2	.	CASSSLGAGLYGYTF	TGTGCCAGCAGTTCCTTGGGGGCCGGCCTCTATGGCTACACCTTC
TRBV5-5	TRBD1	TRBJ1-1	.	CASSSGGKMNTEAFF	TGTGCCAGCAGCTCAGGGGGCAAGATGAACACTGAAGCTTTCTTT
TRBV2	.	TRBJ2-7	few	CASSGSGYEQYF	TGTGCCAGCAGTGGATCAGGCTACGAGCAGTACTTC
TRBV19	.	TRBJ2-7	.	CASTEGDEQYF	TGTGCCAGTACGGAGGGTGACGAGCAGTACTTC
TRBV7-3	.	TRBJ2-4	.	CASSLTGQNIQYF	TGTGCCAGCAGTCTGACAGGCCAAAACATTCAGTACTTC
TRBV19	.	TRBJ1-2	.	CASQDRVLLF	TGTGCCAGCCAAGACCGGGTCCTTCTCTTC
TRBV4-1	TRBD2	TRBJ2-7	.	CASSLGLAGMNEQYF	TGCGCCAGCAGTCTCGGACTAGCGGGAATGAACGAGCAGTACTTC
TRBV6-5	TRBD1	TRBJ2-3	.	CASRTTGGDTQYF	TGTGCCAGCAGAACGACAGGGGGGGATACGCAGTATTTT
TRBV3-1/TRBV3-2	.	TRBJ1-4	.	CASSPPSGRNEKLFF	TGTGCCAGCAGCCCGCCTTCCGGGAGAAATGAAAAACTGTTTTTT
TRBV5-4	TRBD1	TRBJ2-3	.	CASSIRTGAGTDTQYF	TGTGCCAGCAGCATAAGGACAGGGGCGGGCACAGATACGCAGTATTTT
TRBV29-1	.	TRBJ2-7	.	CSARLATNYEQYF	TGCAGCGCGAGGCTAGCGACAAACTACGAGCAGTACTTC
TRBV12-2	.	TRBJ2-1	.	CASRLARDSINEQFF	TGTGCAAGTCGCTTAGCTAGGGACTCAATCAATGAGCAGTTCTTC
TRBV5-1	TRBD1	TRBJ1-4	.	CASSLRTGGNEKLFF	TGCGCCAGCAGCTTGAGGACAGGGGGTAATGAAAAACTGTTTTTT
TRBV30	TRBD1	TRBJ2-7	.	CAWSPDRQGAFSTEQYF	TGTGCCTGGAGCCCCGATCGACAGGGGGCGTTCAGTACCGAGCAGTACTTC
TRBV7-2	TRBD1	TRBJ2-2	.	CASSRRTGASGELFF	TGTGCCAGCAGCCGGCGGACAGGGGCATCCGGGGAGCTGTTTTTT
TRBV12-3/TRBV12-4	.	TRBJ1-5	.	CASRVGGNQPQHF	TGTGCCAGCAGGGTCGGGGGGAATCAGCCCCAGCATTTT
TRBV29-1	.	TRBJ1-1	.	CSVGGPMNTEAFF	TGCAGCGTTGGAGGCCCCATGAACACTGAAGCTTTCTTT